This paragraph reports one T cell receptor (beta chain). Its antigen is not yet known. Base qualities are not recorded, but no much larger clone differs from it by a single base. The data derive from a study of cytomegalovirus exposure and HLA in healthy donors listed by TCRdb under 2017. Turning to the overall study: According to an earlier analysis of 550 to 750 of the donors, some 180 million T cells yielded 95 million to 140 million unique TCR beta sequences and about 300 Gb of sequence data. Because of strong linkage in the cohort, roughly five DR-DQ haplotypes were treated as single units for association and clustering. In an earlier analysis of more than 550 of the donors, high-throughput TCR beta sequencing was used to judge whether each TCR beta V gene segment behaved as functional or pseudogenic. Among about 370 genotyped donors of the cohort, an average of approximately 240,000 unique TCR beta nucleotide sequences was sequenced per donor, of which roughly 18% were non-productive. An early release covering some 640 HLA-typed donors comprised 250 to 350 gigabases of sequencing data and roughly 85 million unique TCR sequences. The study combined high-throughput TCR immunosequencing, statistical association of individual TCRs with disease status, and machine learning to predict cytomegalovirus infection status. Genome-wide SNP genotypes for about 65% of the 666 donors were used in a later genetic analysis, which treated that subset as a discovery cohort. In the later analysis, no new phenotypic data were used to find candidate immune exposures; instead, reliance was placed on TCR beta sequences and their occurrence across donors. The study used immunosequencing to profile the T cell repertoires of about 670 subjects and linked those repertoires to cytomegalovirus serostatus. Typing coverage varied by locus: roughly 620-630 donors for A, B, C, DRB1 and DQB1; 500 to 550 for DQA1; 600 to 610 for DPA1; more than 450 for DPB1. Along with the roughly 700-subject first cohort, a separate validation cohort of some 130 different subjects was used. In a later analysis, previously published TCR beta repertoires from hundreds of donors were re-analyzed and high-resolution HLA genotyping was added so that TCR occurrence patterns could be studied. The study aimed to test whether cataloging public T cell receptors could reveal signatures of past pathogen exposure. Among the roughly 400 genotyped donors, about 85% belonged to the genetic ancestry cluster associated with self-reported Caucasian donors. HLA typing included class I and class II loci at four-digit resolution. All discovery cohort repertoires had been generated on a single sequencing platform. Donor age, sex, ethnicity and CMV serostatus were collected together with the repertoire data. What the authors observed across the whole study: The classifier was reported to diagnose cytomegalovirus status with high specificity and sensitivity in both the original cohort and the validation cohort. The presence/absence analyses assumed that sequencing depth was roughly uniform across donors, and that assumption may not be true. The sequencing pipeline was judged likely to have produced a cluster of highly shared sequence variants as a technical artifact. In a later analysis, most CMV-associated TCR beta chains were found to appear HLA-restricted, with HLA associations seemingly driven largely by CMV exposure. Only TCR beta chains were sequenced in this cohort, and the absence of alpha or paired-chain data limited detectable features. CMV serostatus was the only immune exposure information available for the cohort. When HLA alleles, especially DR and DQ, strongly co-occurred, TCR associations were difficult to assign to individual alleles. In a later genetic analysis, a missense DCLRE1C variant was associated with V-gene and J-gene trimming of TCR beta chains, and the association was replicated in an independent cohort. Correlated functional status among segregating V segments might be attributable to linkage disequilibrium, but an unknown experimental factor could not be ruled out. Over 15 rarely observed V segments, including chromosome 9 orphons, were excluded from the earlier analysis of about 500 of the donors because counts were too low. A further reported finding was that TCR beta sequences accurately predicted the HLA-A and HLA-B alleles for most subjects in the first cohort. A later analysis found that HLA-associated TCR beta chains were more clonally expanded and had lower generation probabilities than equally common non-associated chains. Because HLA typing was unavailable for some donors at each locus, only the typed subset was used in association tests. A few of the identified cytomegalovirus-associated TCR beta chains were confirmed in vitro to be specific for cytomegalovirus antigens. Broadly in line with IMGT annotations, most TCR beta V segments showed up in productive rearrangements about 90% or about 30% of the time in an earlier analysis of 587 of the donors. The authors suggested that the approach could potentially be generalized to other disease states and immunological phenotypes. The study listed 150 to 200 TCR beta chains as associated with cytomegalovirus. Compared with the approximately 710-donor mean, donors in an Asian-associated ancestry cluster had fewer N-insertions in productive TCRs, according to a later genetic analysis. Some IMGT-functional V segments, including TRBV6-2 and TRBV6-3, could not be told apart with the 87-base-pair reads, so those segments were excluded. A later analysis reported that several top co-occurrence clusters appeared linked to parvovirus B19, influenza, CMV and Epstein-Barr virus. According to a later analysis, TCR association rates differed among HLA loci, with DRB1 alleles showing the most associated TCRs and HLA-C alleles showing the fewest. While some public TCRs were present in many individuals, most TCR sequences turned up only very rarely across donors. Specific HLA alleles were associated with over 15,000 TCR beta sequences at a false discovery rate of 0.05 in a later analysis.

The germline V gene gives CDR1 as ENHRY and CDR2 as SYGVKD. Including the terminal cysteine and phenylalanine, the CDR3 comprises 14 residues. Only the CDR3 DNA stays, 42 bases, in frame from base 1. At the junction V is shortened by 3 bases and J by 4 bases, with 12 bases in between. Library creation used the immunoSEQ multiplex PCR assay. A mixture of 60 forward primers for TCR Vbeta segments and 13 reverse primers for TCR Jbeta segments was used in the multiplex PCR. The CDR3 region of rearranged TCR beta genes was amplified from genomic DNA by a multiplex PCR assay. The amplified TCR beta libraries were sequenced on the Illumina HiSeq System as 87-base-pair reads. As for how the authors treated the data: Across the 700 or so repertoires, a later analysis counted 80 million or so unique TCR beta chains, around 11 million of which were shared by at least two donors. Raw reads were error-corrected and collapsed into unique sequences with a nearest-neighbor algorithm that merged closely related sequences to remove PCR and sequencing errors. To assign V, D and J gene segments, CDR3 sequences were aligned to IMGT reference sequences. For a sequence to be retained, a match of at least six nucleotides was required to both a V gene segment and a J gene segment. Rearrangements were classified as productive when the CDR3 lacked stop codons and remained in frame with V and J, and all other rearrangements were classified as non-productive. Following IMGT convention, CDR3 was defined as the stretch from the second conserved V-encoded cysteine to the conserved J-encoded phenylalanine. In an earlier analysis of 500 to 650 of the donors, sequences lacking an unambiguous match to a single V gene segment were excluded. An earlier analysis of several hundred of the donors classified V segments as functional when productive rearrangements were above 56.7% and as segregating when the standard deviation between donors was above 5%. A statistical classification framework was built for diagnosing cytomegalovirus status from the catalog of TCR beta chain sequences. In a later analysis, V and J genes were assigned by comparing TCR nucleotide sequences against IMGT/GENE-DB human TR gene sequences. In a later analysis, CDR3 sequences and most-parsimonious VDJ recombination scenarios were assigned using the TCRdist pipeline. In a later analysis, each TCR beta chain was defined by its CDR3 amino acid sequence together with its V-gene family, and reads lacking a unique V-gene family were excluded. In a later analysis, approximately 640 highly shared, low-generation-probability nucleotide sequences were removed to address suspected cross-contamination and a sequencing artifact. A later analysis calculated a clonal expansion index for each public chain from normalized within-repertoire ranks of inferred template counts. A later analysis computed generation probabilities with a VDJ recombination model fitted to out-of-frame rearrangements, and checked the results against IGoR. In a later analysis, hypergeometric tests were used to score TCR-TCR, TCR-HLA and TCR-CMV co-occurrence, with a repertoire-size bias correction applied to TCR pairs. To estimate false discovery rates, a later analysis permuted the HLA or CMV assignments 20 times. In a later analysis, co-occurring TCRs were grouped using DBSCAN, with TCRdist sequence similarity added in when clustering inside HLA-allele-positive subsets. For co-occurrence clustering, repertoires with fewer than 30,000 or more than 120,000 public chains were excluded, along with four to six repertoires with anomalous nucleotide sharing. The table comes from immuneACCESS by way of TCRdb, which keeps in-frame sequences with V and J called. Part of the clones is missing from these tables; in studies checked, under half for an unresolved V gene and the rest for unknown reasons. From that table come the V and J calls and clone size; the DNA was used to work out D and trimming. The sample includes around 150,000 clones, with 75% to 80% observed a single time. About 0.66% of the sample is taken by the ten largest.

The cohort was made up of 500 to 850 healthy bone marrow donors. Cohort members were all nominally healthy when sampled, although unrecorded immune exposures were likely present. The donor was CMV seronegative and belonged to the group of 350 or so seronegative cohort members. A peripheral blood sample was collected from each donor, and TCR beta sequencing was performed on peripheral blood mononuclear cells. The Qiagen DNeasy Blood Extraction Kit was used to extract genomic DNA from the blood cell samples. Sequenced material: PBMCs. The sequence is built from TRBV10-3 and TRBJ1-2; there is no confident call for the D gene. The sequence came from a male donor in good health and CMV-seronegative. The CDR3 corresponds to CAISDVETGYGYTF. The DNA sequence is TGTGCCATCAGTGATGTGGAGACGGGCTATGGCTACACCTTC.